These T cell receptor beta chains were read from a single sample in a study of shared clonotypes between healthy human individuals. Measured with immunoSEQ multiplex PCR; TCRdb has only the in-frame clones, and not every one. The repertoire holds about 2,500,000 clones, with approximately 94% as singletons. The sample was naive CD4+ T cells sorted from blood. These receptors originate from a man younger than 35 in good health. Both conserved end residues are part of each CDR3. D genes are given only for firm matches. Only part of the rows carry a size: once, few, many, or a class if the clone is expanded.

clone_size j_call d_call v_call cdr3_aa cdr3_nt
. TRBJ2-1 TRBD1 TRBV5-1 CASSLGQGAYNEQFF TGCGCCAGCAGCCTCGGACAGGGGGCCTACAATGAGCAGTTCTTC
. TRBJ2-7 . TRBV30 CAWSVEKVAPYEQYF TGTGCCTGGAGTGTTGAGAAGGTTGCACCCTACGAGCAGTACTTC
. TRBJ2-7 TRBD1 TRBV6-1 CASRGGTGTYEQYF TGTGCCAGCCGGGGCGGGACAGGCACCTACGAGCAGTACTTC
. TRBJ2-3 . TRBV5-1 CASSLDRAPDTQYF TGCGCCAGCAGCTTGGACAGGGCCCCGGATACGCAGTATTTT
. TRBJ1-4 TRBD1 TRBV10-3 CAISESRSDREDEKLFF TGTGCCATCAGTGAGTCGAGGTCGGACAGGGAAGATGAAAAACTGTTTTTT
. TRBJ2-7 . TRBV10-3 CAISDGHSYEQYF TGTGCCATCAGTGACGGACACTCTTACGAGCAGTACTTC
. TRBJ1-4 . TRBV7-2 CASSKDLWSWGLNEKLFF TGTGCCAGCAGCAAAGATTTATGGTCTTGGGGCCTTAATGAAAAACTGTTTTTT
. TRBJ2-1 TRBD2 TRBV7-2 CASSLGGSGNEQFF TGTGCCAGCAGCCTGGGGGGGTCCGGCAATGAGCAGTTCTTC
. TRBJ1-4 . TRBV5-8 CASSLLIRDEKLFF TGTGCCAGCAGCTTGCTGATACGGGATGAAAAACTGTTTTTT
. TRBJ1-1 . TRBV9 CASSVESGGLTEAFF TGTGCCAGCAGCGTAGAATCGGGGGGCCTCACTGAAGCTTTCTTT
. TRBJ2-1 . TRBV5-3 CARSGPTGSSGDNEQFF TGTGCCAGAAGCGGCCCGACAGGGTCGTCGGGGGACAATGAGCAGTTCTTC
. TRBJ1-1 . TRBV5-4 CASSADRNTEAFF TGTGCCAGCAGCGCGGACAGAAACACTGAAGCTTTCTTT
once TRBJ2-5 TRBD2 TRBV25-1 CASSDPAPGGETQYF TGTGCCAGCAGTGATCCGGCACCGGGGGGAGAGACCCAGTACTTC
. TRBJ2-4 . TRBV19 CASSIGRGSTIVEDIQYF TGTGCCAGTAGTATAGGCCGGGGCTCCACGATAGTTGAAGACATTCAGTACTTC
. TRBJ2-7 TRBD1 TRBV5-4 CASSPRQGPSYEQYF TGTGCCAGCAGCCCTCGACAGGGACCTTCCTACGAGCAGTACTTC
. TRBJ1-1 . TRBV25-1 CASSESTVMNTEAFF TGTGCCAGCAGTGAATCAACGGTTATGAACACTGAAGCTTTCTTT
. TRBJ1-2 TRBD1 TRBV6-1 CASSEVLQGRGYTF TGTGCCAGCAGTGAGGTTTTACAGGGGAGAGGCTACACCTTC
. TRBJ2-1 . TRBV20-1 CSATLGNEQFF TGCAGTGCTACCCTCGGCAATGAGCAGTTCTTC
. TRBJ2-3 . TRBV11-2 CASSLEGRRPSTDTQYF TGTGCCAGCAGCTTAGAAGGGCGGCGCCCTAGCACAGATACGCAGTATTTT
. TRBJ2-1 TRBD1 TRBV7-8 CASRSRWVLLGQGDNEQFF TGTGCCAGCAGGTCCCGTTGGGTTTTGTTGGGACAGGGGGACAATGAGCAGTTCTTC
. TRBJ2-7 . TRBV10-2 CASSESWVRAEQYF TGCGCCAGCAGTGAGTCGTGGGTTCGGGCCGAGCAGTACTTC
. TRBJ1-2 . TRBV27 CASRTDGANYGYTF TGTGCCAGCCGGACAGATGGAGCTAACTATGGCTACACCTTC
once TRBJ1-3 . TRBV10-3 CAISERVAGNTIYF TGTGCCATCAGTGAGAGGGTCGCTGGAAACACCATATATTTT
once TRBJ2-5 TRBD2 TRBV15 CATSRGGAETQYF TGTGCCACCAGCCGGGGGGGGGCAGAGACCCAGTACTTC
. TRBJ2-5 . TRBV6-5 CASSRGRETQYF TGTGCCAGCAGTCGGGGGCGGGAGACCCAGTACTTC
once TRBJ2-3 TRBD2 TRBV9 CASSVGVAGGGADTQYF TGTGCCAGCAGCGTAGGGGTAGCGGGGGGAGGCGCAGATACGCAGTATTTT
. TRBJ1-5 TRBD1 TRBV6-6 CASSYSSGGSQPQHF TGTGCCAGCAGTTACTCATCAGGGGGGAGTCAGCCCCAGCATTTT
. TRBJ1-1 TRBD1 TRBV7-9 CASSPRGQSHTEAFF TGTGCCAGCAGCCCGAGGGGGCAGAGTCACACTGAAGCTTTCTTT
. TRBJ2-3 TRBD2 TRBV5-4 CASSQTSGGRDTQYF TGTGCCAGCAGCCAGACTAGCGGGGGGCGGGATACGCAGTATTTT
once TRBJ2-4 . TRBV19 CASSSVGLAKNIQYF TGTGCCAGTAGTTCGGTCGGTCTAGCCAAAAACATTCAGTACTTC
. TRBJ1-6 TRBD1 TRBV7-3 CASSLSGTALGSPLHF TGTGCCAGCAGCTTATCGGGGACAGCCCTTGGGTCACCCCTCCACTTT
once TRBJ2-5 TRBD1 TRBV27 CASRRTGSGIIYF TGTGCCAGCAGGAGGACAGGCAGCGGAATTATTTACTTC
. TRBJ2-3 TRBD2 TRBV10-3 CATSSGATDTQYF TGTGCCACATCTAGCGGGGCCACAGATACGCAGTATTTT
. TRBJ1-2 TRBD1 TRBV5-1 CASSPDRGLNYGYTF TGCGCCAGCAGCCCGGACAGGGGGCTGAACTATGGCTACACCTTC
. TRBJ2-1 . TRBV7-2 CASSLGGAGRSYEQFF TGTGCCAGCAGCTTAGGAGGGGCAGGCCGTAGTTATGAGCAGTTCTTC
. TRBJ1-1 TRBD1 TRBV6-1 CANKEQGPTEAFF TGTGCCAACAAGGAACAGGGGCCCACTGAAGCTTTCTTT
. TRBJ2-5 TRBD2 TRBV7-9 CASSTSGTSQETQYF TGTGCCAGCAGCACGTCCGGGACTAGTCAGGAGACCCAGTACTTC
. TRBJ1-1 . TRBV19 CASSIDPGTEAFF TGTGCCAGTAGTATAGACCCTGGTACTGAAGCTTTCTTT
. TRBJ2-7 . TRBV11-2 CASSLDVQVYEQYF TGTGCCAGCAGCTTAGATGTACAGGTCTACGAGCAGTACTTC
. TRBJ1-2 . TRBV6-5 CASSYSQVPNYGYTF TGTGCCAGCAGTTACTCCCAGGTGCCGAACTATGGCTACACCTTC
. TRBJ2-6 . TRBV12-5 CASGPRVSAPFGANVLTF TGTGCTAGTGGTCCGCGGGTTTCCGCCCCCTTTGGGGCCAACGTCCTGACTTTC
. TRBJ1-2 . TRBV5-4 CASSPPVTETSNYGYTF TGTGCCAGCAGCCCGCCCGTGACAGAAACCTCTAACTATGGCTACACCTTC
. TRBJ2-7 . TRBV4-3 CASSQAPGQGYEQYF TGCGCCAGCAGCCAAGCCCCGGGACAAGGCTACGAGCAGTACTTC
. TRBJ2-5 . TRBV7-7 CASSPLGLGQETQYF TGTGCTAGCAGCCCATTGGGGCTGGGGCAAGAGACCCAGTACTTC
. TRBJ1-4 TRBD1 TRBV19 CASSSWTGNEKLFF TGTGCCAGTTCAAGCTGGACAGGGAATGAAAAACTGTTTTTT